The present entry profiles one TCR beta chain with its context. Its antigen is undetermined. Repertoires were generated with immunoSEQ multiplex PCR, while TCRdb's copy carries only in-frame clones and drops some. This sample has some 56,000 clones, with just over 85% found just once. Looked up from germline, CDR1 is MDHEN and CDR2 is SYDVKM. Trimming shortened V by 2 bases and J by 4 bases, and 17 bases separated the two germline ends. This CDR3 has 16 residues. This sample was included in a study of T cells in localized non-small cell lung cancer. Broader study findings: Adjacent lung tissue had a median 57 of the top 100 clones found in the tumor.

The chain joins TRBV28 to TRBJ1-2; D gene ambiguous. Source: peripheral blood, taken before any cancer treatment. The TCR comes from a woman aged 40 to 75 with stage I lung adenocarcinoma. CDR3 sequence reads: CASSLGALLRSYGYTF. The DNA for the CDR3 is TGTGCCAGCAGTTTAGGAGCATTATTAAGGTCCTATGGCTACACCTTC.